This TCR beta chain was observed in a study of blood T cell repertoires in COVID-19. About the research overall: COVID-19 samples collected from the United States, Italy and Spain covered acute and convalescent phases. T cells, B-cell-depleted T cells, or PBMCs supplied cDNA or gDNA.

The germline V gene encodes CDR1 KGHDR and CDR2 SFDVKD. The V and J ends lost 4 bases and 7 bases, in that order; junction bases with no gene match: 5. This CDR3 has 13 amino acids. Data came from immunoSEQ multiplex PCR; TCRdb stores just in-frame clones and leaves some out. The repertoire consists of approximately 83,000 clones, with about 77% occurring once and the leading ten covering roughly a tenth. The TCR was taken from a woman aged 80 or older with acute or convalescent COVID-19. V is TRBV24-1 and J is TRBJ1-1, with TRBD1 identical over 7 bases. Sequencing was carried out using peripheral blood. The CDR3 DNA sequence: TGTGCCACCAGTGACTGGACAGGCCTTGAAGCTTTCTTT. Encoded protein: CATSDWTGLEAFF.